Sequencing of this TCR beta chain was carried out in a study of cytomegalovirus exposure and HLA in healthy donors. The overall study: Caucasian-associated ancestry cluster membership applied to about 77% of around 400 genotyped donors.

This clone has more than one count but fewer than ten. Its antigen is unknown. Study outcomes and limitations: DRB1 had the most TCR associations and HLA-C the fewest, a later analysis found, with rates varying by HLA locus. A prior analysis recorded that most TCR beta V segments were productive about 87% or about 30% of the time. A missense variant in DCLRE1C was later tied to TCR beta V- and J-gene trimming.

The CDR3 is made up of 14 amino acids. Germline trimming cut 0 bases from V and 5 bases from J; bases unmatched to any gene: 2. Germline CDR1 is SEHNR and CDR2 is FQNEAQ (reference sequence). Primers: 60 Vbeta forward and 13 Jbeta reverse. Assay: immunoSEQ multiplex PCR; the TCRdb copy retains only in-frame clones and omits some. The table shows about 94,000 clones, with over 65% occurring only once. This rearrangement joins TRBV7-9 to TRBJ2-7; 9 positions match TRBD2. Sequencing input: PBMCs. The sequence derives from a human donor in good health. This chain's CDR3 is CASSLASGSHEQYF. CDR3 coding DNA: TGTGCCAGCAGCTTAGCTAGCGGGAGCCACGAGCAGTACTTC.